This passage covers 10 T cell receptor beta chains from one sample sequenced in a study of identifying expanded T cells in peripheral blood. Using immunoSEQ multiplex PCR, the repertoire was profiled, and TCRdb retains in-frame clones only, with some absent. The repertoire includes about 84,000 clones, roughly 86% of them detected once, and 5.6% sits in the top ten. The source material was blood. The receptors originated from a person aged 18-70 years in good health.

V is TRBV11-3 and J is TRBJ1-2, with D possibly TRBD1 on 5 matching bases. The CDR3 contains 16 residues. Germline-derived CDR1 and CDR2 are SGHNT and YENEEA. V was shortened by 1 base and J by 8 bases, with 20 bases between the two germline ends. CDR3 amino acids: CASSLASTAASGGYTF. CDR3 coding DNA: TGTGCCAGCAGCTTAGCATCGACAGCTGCCTCGGGGGGCTACACCTTC. The entire variable domain, with the rest obtained from reference TRBV11-3 and TRBJ1-2, is as follows: EAGVVQSPRYKIIEKKQPVAFWCNPISGHNTLYWYLQNLGQGPELLIRYENEEAVDDSQLPKDRFSAERLKGVDSTLKIQPAELGDSAVYLCASSLASTAASGGYTFGSGTRLTVV.

This chain links TRBV4-3 with TRBJ1-1; no definite D call. The CDR3 has 14 residues. The germline gives CDR1 LGHNA, CDR2 YSLEER. V lost 0 bases to trimming and J lost 6 bases, with 11 bases between them. The CDR3 DNA reads TGCGCCAGCAGCCAAGATCTTTCCGGCTCTGAAGCTTTCTTT. The encoded protein is CASSQDLSGSEAFF.

J is TRBJ1-1 and V is TRBV18; possibly TRBD1 for D (5 bases). V lost 2 bases and J 1 base, leaving 8 bases between the germline ends. This CDR3 contains 14 residues. Germline CDR1 is KGHSH and CDR2 is LQKENI. The CDR3 DNA reads TGTGCCAGCTCACCAGGGACGGCGAACACTGAAGCTTTCTTT. It codes for CASSPGTANTEAFF.

The chain employs TRBV6-5 and TRBJ1-2; 9 nucleotides align to TRBD1. After removal of 6 bases from V and 7 bases from J, the junction contained 3 bases not matched to a gene. The germline gives CDR1 MNHEY, CDR2 SVGAGI. This CDR3 contains 12 residues. This chain's CDR3 is CASRRQGGGYTF. CDR3 DNA sequence: TGTGCCAGCAGACGACAGGGGGGTGGCTACACCTTC.

V is TRBV27 and J is TRBJ2-2; D not resolved. CDR3 length equals 16 residues. V lost 3 bases, J lost 5 bases, and 16 bases lay in between. Germline CDR1 reads MNHEY; CDR2 reads SMNVEV (reference sequence). The CDR3 DNA is TGTGCCAGCAGTTTGACAACCGGTTTTATTACCGGGGAGCTGTTTTTT. It translates to CASSLTTGFITGELFF.

About this clone itself: A read error may account for a junction end that differs from germline. The CDR3 nucleotides are TGTGCCAGCAGCGCCCCCCACCGGGACGACTACAAGCAGTACTTC. Protein product: CASSAPHRDDYKQYF. The chain links TRBV11-2 to TRBJ2-7; either TRBD1 or TRBD2 may supply D (5 bases each). Germline V lookup: CDR1 SGHAT, CDR2 FQNNGV. The CDR3 is made up of 15 amino acids.

The genes are TRBV6-5 and TRBJ1-2; D not certain. The V end lost 2 bases, the J end lost 8 bases, and 12 bases lay between the germline ends. Germline CDR1 reads MNHEY; CDR2 reads SVGAGI. The CDR3 spans 13 residues. The CDR3 DNA sequence: TGTGCCAGCAGTTACGGCAGGTTATACGGCTACACCTTC. It yields the protein CASSYGRLYGYTF.

The chain uses TRBV10-3 and TRBJ1-2, with D possibly matching TRBD1 (5 bases). CDR1 ENHRY and CDR2 SYGVKD come from the germline V gene. The CDR3 covers 15 residues. V lost 0 bases to trimming and J lost 0 bases, with 8 bases between them. CDR3 sequence reads: CAISESGGANYGYTF. For the CDR3, the DNA is TGTGCCATCAGTGAGTCTGGGGGGGCTAACTATGGCTACACCTTC.

The chain recombines TRBV2 with TRBJ2-7; 11 bases align to TRBD2. The CDR3 has 15 amino acids. The J segment lost 1 base and the V segment lost 7 bases, leaving 6 bases of the junction unmatched. Germline values: CDR1 SNHLY, CDR2 FYNNEI. The CDR3 DNA reads TGTGCCAGCAAGACTAGCGGGGAACGGTCCTACGAGCAGTACTTC. This sequence encodes CASKTSGERSYEQYF.

DNA for the CDR3: TGTGCCAGCAGCCAGGACAGGGCACTAAGGTTGGAACTGTTTTTT. This gives the protein CASSQDRALRLELFF. The rearrangement joins TRBV7-2 to TRBJ1-4; 8 positions match TRBD1. V dropped 5 bases and J dropped 12; count of bases not matched to a gene: 14. Looked up from germline, CDR1 is SGHTA and CDR2 is FQGNSA. This CDR3 is 15 amino acids long. Looking up the rest from reference TRBV7-2 and TRBJ1-4 gives the full variable domain: GAGVSQSPSNKVTEKGKDVELRCDPISGHTALYWYRQSLGQGLEFLIYFQGNSAPDKSGLPSDRFSAERTGGSVSTLTIQRTQQEDSAVYLCASSQDRALRLELFFGSGTQLSVL.